This T cell receptor beta chain was found in a study of OX40 agonist ivuxolimab in advanced cancers. Across the whole study: Patients received ivuxolimab, an intravenous treatment, every 2 weeks at 0.01 to 10 mg/kg. Recorded diagnoses for dose-escalation patients were hepatocellular carcinoma, melanoma, renal cell or head and neck cancer. Treatment received earlier with anti-PD-1, anti-PD-L1 or anti-CTLA-4 agents was allowed, and over 30% had some. Study-level findings and limits: At 0.1 to 3.0 mg/kg and by week 6, clonal expansion occurred in CD4+ and CD8+ blood T cells.

Worth noting for this clone: The antigen is unknown.

V trimming: 4 bases; J trimming: 0 bases; junction bases outside the gene matches: 2. The CDR3 extends over 16 amino acids. In germline, CDR1 is LNHDA, CDR2 SQIVND (reference sequence). Clones were sequenced by immunoSEQ multiplex PCR, and TCRdb holds only the in-frame ones, with some missing. The profile shows around 100,000 clones, roughly 90% of them singletons. The sample consisted of CD4+ or CD8+ T cells sorted from blood, taken in a trial of the OX40 agonist ivuxolimab. The clonotype was recovered from an adult with an advanced solid tumor such as melanoma, head and neck, liver or kidney cancer. This sequence joins TRBV19 and TRBJ2-5, with TRBD2 matching over 13 bases. The CDR3 reads CASSRGLAGYQETQYF. The CDR3 DNA sequence: TGTGCCAGTAGTAGGGGACTAGCGGGGTACCAAGAGACCCAGTACTTC.